The 20 T cell receptor beta chains reported below all come from one sample, sequenced in a study of T cell changes during pregnancy in multiple sclerosis. Clones were sequenced by immunoSEQ multiplex PCR, and TCRdb holds only the in-frame ones, with some missing. Among about 110,000 clones, approximately 90% were seen once, and the ten largest hold 3.5%. The material was peripheral blood, obtained after pregnancy. The receptors shown here come from a female donor with multiple sclerosis, enrolled in a pregnancy study.

The chain uses TRBV19 and TRBJ2-7; weak D call: TRBD2 (6 bases). CDR1 and CDR2 (germline): LNHDA, SQIVND (reference sequence). Between the trimmed V and J ends, which lost 4 bases and 2 bases, there was a span of 12 bases. The CDR3 spans 14 residues. The CDR3 DNA is TGTGCCAGTAGTAAAGGGTGGGGGGCCTACGAGCAGTACTTC. This translates into CASSKGWGAYEQYF.

J is TRBJ1-2 and V is TRBV5-6; D is ambiguous. Germline V gene lookup returns CDR1 SGHDT and CDR2 YYEEEE. The CDR3 is 14 residues long. Deletions cut 1 base from V and 4 bases from J, with 11 bases between. CDR3 sequence reads: CASSLSGSPYGYTF. CDR3 DNA: TGTGCCAGCAGCTTGAGCGGCAGTCCCTATGGCTACACCTTC.

V usage is TRBV4-1 and J usage is TRBJ2-5, with a weak D call TRBD1 (5 bases). The CDR3 covers 16 residues. Germline CDR1 and CDR2: MGHRA and YSYEKL. Between the trimmed V and J ends, which lost 1 base and 7 bases, there was a span of 19 bases. CDR3 amino acids: CASSQGASAGRGTQYF. The CDR3 DNA reads as TGCGCCAGCAGCCAAGGGGCTTCGGCAGGAAGGGGGACCCAGTACTTC.

V usage is TRBV20-1 and J usage is TRBJ2-7, with 8 positions matching TRBD2. CDR1 DFQATT and CDR2 SNEGSKA come from the germline V gene (reference sequence). This CDR3 comprises 11 residues. V lost 7 bases and J lost 5; bases outside the gene matches: 4. The CDR3 DNA sequence: TGCAGTGTCGCGGGGGGTAACGAGCAGTACTTC. Its protein product is CSVAGGNEQYF.

This chain connects TRBV7-3 to TRBJ2-1; TRBD2 aligns across 12 bases. Germline V gene sequence: CDR1 SGHTA, CDR2 FQGTGA. This CDR3 has 16 amino acids. J lost 7 bases, V lost 2 bases, and 6 bases had no gene match. The CDR3, as DNA: TGTGCCAGCAGCTTAGGGGTGCTAGCGGGGGGGAATGAGCAGTTCTTC. It translates to CASSLGVLAGGNEQFF.

V and J are TRBV27 and TRBJ1-2, with 7 bases matching TRBD1. V was clipped by 6 bases and J by 1 base; unmatched bases: 2. The germline V gene has CDR1 MNHEY and CDR2 SMNVEV (reference sequence). The CDR3 consists of 13 residues. The CDR3 bases are TGTGCCAGCAGGAACAGGGGTAACTATGGCTACACCTTC. Translating it yields CASRNRGNYGYTF.

This clone came up a few times. The chain couples TRBV2 to TRBJ2-1; TRBD2 matches at 11 bases. The V gene end was trimmed by 7 bases and the J gene end by 10 bases; junction bases not matched to a gene: 15. Germline V gene data show CDR1 as SNHLY and CDR2 as FYNNEI. The CDR3 covers 16 residues. CDR3 loop: CASTDALRLAGGEQFF. The DNA of the CDR3 is TGTGCCAGCACCGATGCCCTACGGCTAGCGGGGGGAGAGCAGTTCTTC.

In DNA form, the CDR3 reads TGTGCCTGGAGTGGTCTCGAGGGAGTCATCGGAGAGACCCAGTACTTC. Protein: CAWSGLEGVIGETQYF. The chain couples TRBV30 to TRBJ2-5; D possibly corresponds to TRBD2 (5 bases). The germline CDR1 and CDR2 sequences are GTSNPN and SVGIG (reference sequence). This CDR3 spans 16 amino acids. V was pared by 1 base and J by 4 bases, with 19 bases between.

The chain recombines TRBV5-1 with TRBJ2-5; D gene ambiguous. The germline V gene encodes CDR1 SGHRS and CDR2 YFSETQ. This CDR3 contains 15 residues. V shed 0 bases and J shed 1 base, with 10 bases lying between them. The CDR3 DNA reads as TGCGCCAGCAGCTTGGCAGAACTACCCCAAGAGACCCAGTACTTC. Translation: CASSLAELPQETQYF.

This chain connects TRBV2 to TRBJ2-2, with TRBD2 identical over 8 bases. The germline V gene has CDR1 SNHLY and CDR2 FYNNEI. V shed 6 bases, J shed 1 base, and the junction held 4 bases outside the gene matches. This CDR3 is built from 15 residues. Here the CDR3 reads CASRAGLGNTGELFF. The CDR3 DNA is TGTGCCAGCAGAGCGGGACTAGGGAACACCGGGGAGCTGTTTTTT.

This CDR3 is CASSVYGGSTDTQYF. CDR3 nucleotide sequence: TGTGCCAGCAGCGTCTACGGGGGGAGCACAGATACGCAGTATTTT. This chain links TRBV9 with TRBJ2-3; 7 bases match TRBD2. Losses at the gene ends were 2 bases for V and 0 bases for J; bases not matched to a gene: 3. Germline V gives CDR1 SGDLS, CDR2 YYNGEE. The CDR3 runs 15 residues.

The chain has TRBV9 and TRBJ1-2; 9 bases fit TRBD1. This CDR3 spans 14 amino acids. The J segment lost 8 bases and the V segment lost 3 bases, leaving 8 bases of the junction unmatched. Germline CDR1 and CDR2: SGDLS and YYNGEE. CDR3 amino acids: CASSELQGAGGYTF. As DNA, the CDR3 is TGTGCCAGCAGCGAGTTACAGGGGGCTGGAGGCTACACCTTC.

The CDR3 DNA reads TGTGCCAGCAGTCTTGGGACTAGCGGGGGGAATGAGCAGTTCTTC. The encoded protein is CASSLGTSGGNEQFF. The chain carries TRBV27 and TRBJ2-1, with TRBD2 identical over 15 bases. Unmatched junction bases numbered 3, after V lost 5 bases and J lost 7 bases. The CDR3 has 15 residues. The germline V gene has CDR1 MNHEY and CDR2 SMNVEV (reference sequence).

The chain employs TRBV4-1 and TRBJ2-7; no clear D gene. CDR1 is MGHRA, CDR2 YSYEKL, per germline. CDR3 length equals 13 residues. V shed 3 bases and J shed 4 bases, with 10 bases lying between them. The CDR3 here is CASSQFLGYEQYF. The CDR3 DNA reads TGCGCCAGCAGCCAGTTCCTAGGTTACGAGCAGTACTTC.

DNA for the CDR3: TGTGCCAGCAGCTTAGGAGGGGGCCTAGGGAACACTGAAGCTTTCTTT. This gives the protein CASSLGGGLGNTEAFF. The chain combines TRBV7-9 with TRBJ1-1, with TRBD1 matching over 7 bases. J was trimmed by 1 base and V by 1 base; bases with no gene match: 6. Looked up from germline, CDR1 is SEHNR and CDR2 is FQNEAQ (reference sequence). The CDR3 sequence is 16 residues long.

The chain combines TRBV4-2 with TRBJ1-2, with 8 bases identical to TRBD1. CDR1 LGHNA and CDR2 YNFKEQ come from the germline V gene. V lost 8 bases, J lost 5 bases, and 10 bases stayed unmatched. The length of the CDR3 is 14 residues. The CDR3 region has the DNA TGTGCCAGCGCTGGAGGGACAGGACCTTATGGCTACACCTTC. Residues: CASAGGTGPYGYTF.

The genes are TRBV25-1 and TRBJ2-5; the match to TRBD1 covers 11 bases. The CDR3 is 14 residues long. Trimming took 5 bases from V and 4 from J; bases not matched to a gene: 3. Germline V gene lookup returns CDR1 MGHDK and CDR2 SYGVNS. In nucleotides, the CDR3 is TGTGCCAGCAGTCCGGGACAGGGGGTAGAGACCCAGTACTTC. Its protein is CASSPGQGVETQYF.

The V call is TRBV21-1, the J call TRBJ2-7; TRBD1, as called in the table, went unchecked against the DNA. TRBV21-1 is described as a pseudogene. The CDR3 is made up of 16 amino acids. The CDR3 DNA sequence: TGTGCCAGCAGCAAAGACGAGACAGGGAGTCGAGACGAGCAGTACTTC. This encodes CASSKDETGSRDEQYF.

The sample holds one count of this clone. The V gene is TRBV6-5, the J gene TRBJ2-5; 8 bases align to TRBD2. This CDR3 region has 14 residues. With V trimmed by 5 bases and J by 3 bases, 5 bases remained unmatched. Germline loops: CDR1 MNHEY, CDR2 SVGAGI. The CDR3 spells CASSTGGLEETQYF. The DNA for the CDR3 is TGTGCCAGCAGTACGGGGGGGTTAGAAGAGACCCAGTACTTC.

The CDR3: CASSLGGGYNEQFF. The CDR3 DNA reads as TGTGCCAGCAGCTTAGGGGGGGGTTACAATGAGCAGTTCTTC. V usage is TRBV7-2 and J usage is TRBJ2-1, with 7 positions matching TRBD2. This CDR3 comprises 14 residues. The J segment lost 4 bases and the V segment lost 1 base, leaving 1 base of the junction unmatched. Germline V gene data show CDR1 as SGHTA and CDR2 as FQGNSA.